The present T cell receptor beta chain was sequenced within a study of OX40 agonist ivuxolimab in advanced cancers. Broader study findings: Clonal expansion in partial responders at 0.1-3.0 mg/kg ranked among the lowest. The work left the antigen specificity of expanded peripheral T cells undetermined. Within 6 weeks, CD4+ and CD8+ blood T cells expanded clonally at 0.1 to 3.0 mg/kg.

Some clones are missing from TCRdb's copy, which holds only in-frame ones; the method was immunoSEQ multiplex PCR. The sample has about 79,000 clones; around 80% are singletons. Notes on this clone: Its antigen remains unknown.

The specimen was CD4+ or CD8+ T cells sorted from blood, collected in a trial of the OX40 agonist ivuxolimab. The clonotype comes from an adult with an advanced solid tumor such as melanoma, head and neck, liver or kidney cancer.

The CDR3 is CASSPSGVDTQYF. CDR3 nucleotides: TGTGCCAGCTCACCATCCGGGGTAGATACGCAGTATTTT. The chain carries TRBV18 and TRBJ2-3; D is perhaps TRBD2 (5 bases). The CDR3 contains 13 residues. Germline CDR1 KGHSH, CDR2 LQKENI. Trimming pared 2 bases from V and 5 bases from J, leaving 8 bases between.